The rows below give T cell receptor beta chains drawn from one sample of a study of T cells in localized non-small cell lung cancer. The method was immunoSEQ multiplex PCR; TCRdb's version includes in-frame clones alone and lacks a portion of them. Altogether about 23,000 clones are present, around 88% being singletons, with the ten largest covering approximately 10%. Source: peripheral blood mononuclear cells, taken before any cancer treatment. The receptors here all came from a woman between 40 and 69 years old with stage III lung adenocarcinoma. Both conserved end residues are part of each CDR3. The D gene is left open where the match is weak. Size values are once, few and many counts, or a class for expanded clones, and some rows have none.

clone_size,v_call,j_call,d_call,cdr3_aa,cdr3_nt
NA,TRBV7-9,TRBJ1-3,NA,CASSFLQPGNTIYF,TGTGCCAGCAGCTTTCTACAGCCTGGGAACACCATATATTTT
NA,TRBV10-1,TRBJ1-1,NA,CASSEAGYAEAFF,TGCGCCAGCAGTGAGGCGGGTTACGCTGAAGCTTTCTTT
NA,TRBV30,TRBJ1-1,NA,CAWSVDTGSTEAFF,TGTGCCTGGAGTGTAGACACGGGGAGCACTGAAGCTTTCTTT
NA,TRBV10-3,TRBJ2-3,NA,CAIAWGLDSTDTQYF,TGTGCCATCGCATGGGGGCTCGACAGCACAGATACGCAGTATTTT
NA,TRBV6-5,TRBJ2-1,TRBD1,CASANDRGHNNEQFF,TGTGCCAGCGCAAATGACAGGGGCCACAACAATGAGCAGTTCTTC
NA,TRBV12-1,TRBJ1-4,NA,CASSSNEKLFF,TGTGCCAGCAGCTCTAATGAAAAACTGTTTTTT
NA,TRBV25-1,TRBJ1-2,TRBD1,CASRATGTGYGYTF,TGTGCCAGCAGGGCAACAGGGACAGGTTATGGCTACACCTTC
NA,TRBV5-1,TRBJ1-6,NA,CASSRRDSYNSPLHF,TGCGCCAGCAGTCGACGGGACTCCTATAATTCACCCCTCCACTTT
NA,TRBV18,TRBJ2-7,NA,CASSPRQGPSYEQYF,TGTGCCAGCTCACCAAGGCAGGGTCCCTCCTACGAGCAGTACTTC
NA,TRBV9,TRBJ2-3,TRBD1,CASSVRQGVTDTQYF,TGTGCCAGCAGCGTCAGACAGGGGGTCACAGATACGCAGTATTTT
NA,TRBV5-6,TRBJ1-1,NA,CASSLAGQHTEAFF,TGTGCCAGCAGCTTGGCCGGACAGCACACTGAAGCTTTCTTT
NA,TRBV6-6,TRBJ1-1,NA,CATQGGGAWTEAFF,TGTGCCACTCAAGGGGGGGGCGCGTGGACTGAAGCTTTCTTT
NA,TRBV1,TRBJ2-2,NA,CTSSQDGGASTGELFF,TGCACCAGCAGCCAAGATGGGGGGGCCAGCACCGGGGAGCTGTTTTTT
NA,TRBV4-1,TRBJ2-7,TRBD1,CASSQSGTAPYEQYF,TGCGCCAGCAGCCAATCTGGGACAGCACCCTACGAGCAGTACTTC
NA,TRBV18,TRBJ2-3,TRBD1,CASSTGVSPNTQYF,TGTGCCAGCTCTACAGGGGTCTCACCAAATACGCAGTATTTT
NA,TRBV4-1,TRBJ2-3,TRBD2,CASSQEASGGRPAQYF,TGCGCCAGCAGCCAAGAGGCTAGCGGGGGGCGCCCAGCGCAGTATTTT
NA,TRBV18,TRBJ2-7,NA,CASSPQPTSYEQYF,TGTGCCAGCTCACCACAGCCCACCAGTTACGAGCAGTACTTC
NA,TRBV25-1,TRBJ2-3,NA,CASTEAGPTVTQYF,TGTGCCAGCACCGAGGCGGGACCCACAGTTACGCAGTATTTT
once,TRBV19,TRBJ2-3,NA,CASTPGGSTDTQYF,TGTGCCAGTACCCCGGGCGGAAGCACAGATACGCAGTATTTT
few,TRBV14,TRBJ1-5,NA,CASSPPGVDQPQHF,TGTGCCAGCAGCCCCCCGGGTGTCGATCAGCCCCAGCATTTT
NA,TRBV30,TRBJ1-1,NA,CAWSSDRYMVSEAFF,TGTGCCTGGAGTTCCGACAGGTATATGGTCTCTGAAGCTTTCTTT
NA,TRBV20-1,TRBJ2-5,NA,CSAREGETQYF,TGCAGTGCTAGAGAAGGAGAGACCCAGTACTTC
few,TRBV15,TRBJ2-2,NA,CATMDGLQTGELFF,TGTGCCACTATGGACGGGCTACAAACCGGGGAGCTGTTTTTT
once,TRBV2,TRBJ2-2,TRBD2,CASSVAHVAGGKGELFF,TGTGCCAGCTCTGTAGCCCATGTGGCGGGAGGAAAAGGGGAGCTGTTTTTT